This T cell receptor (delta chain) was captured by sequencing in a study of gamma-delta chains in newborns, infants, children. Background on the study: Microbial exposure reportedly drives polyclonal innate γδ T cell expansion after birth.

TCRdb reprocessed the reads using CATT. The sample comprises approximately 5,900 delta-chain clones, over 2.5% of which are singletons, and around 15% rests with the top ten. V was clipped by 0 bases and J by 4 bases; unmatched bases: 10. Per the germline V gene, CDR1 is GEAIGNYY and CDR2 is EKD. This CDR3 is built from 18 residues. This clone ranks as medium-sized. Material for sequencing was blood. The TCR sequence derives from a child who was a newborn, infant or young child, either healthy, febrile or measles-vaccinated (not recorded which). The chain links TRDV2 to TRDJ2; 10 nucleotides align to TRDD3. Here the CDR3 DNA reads TGTGCCTGTGACACCGTAGGCGGGGGGATACGCGGGACAGCACAACTCTTCTTT. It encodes CACDTVGGGIRGTAQLFF.